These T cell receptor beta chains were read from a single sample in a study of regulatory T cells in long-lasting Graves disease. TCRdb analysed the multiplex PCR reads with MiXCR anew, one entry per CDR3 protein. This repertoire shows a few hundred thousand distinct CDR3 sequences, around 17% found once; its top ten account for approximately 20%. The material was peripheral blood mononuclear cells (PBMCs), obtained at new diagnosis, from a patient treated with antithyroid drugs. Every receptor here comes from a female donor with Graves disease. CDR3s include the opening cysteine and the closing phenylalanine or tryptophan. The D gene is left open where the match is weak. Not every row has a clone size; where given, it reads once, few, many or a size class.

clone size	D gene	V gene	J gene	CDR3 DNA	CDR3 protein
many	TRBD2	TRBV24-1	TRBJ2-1	TGTGCCACCAGTGACCCGGGACTAGCGGGAGGGCCCGGGAATGAGCAGTTCTTC	CATSDPGLAGGPGNEQFF
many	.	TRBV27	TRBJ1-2	TGTGCCAGCAGTCTTAGGTCCGACCCTAACTATGGCTACACCTTC	CASSLRSDPNYGYTF
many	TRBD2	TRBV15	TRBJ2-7	TGTGCCACCAGCCACGGGCTAGCGGACGAGCAGTACTTC	CATSHGLADEQYF
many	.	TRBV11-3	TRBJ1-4	TGTGCCAGCAGCAAGGGGGGAGCAACTAATGAAAAACTGTTTTTT	CASSKGGATNEKLFF
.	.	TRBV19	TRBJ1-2	TGTGCCAGTAGTACCTGGACAAGGGAGAGCTACACCTTC	CASSTWTRESYTF
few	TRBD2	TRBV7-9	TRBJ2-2	TGTGCCGCCTCGGCGGGAGTCGCCGGGGAGCTGTTTTTT	CAASAGVAGELFF
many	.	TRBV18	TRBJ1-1	TGTGCCAGCTCGCGGGGCACGAACACTGAAGCTTTCTTT	CASSRGTNTEAFF
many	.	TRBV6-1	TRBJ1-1	TGTGCCACCAGGATAGGCTCCGTGAACACTGAAGCTTTCTTT	CATRIGSVNTEAFF
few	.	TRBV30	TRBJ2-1	TGTGCCTGGAGTGGGACTAATGAGCAGTTCTTC	CAWSGTNEQFF
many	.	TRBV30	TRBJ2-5	TGTGCCTGGACTGATCTGGGCAGAGCTGAAGAGACCCAGTACTTC	CAWTDLGRAEETQYF
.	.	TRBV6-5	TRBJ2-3	TGTGCCAGCAGTTTTGGGCTAGCCACAGATACGCAGTATTTT	CASSFGLATDTQYF
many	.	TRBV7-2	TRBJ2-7	TGTGCCAGCAGCCCTGAGAAGAGGGACTTC	CASSPEKRDF
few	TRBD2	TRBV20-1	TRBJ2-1	TGCAGTGCAGCCGGGGGGTATGGGGGCAATGAGCAGTTCTTC	CSAAGGYGGNEQFF
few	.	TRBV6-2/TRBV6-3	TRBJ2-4	TGTGCCAGCAGTTTCCGAAGCGGAGCCAAAAACATTCAGTACTTC	CASSFRSGAKNIQYF
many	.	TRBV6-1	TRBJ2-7	TGTGCCAGCAGTGAAGCTCCTAGCGCCTACTACGAGCAGTACTTC	CASSEAPSAYYEQYF
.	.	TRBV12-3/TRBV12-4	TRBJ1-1	TGTGCCAGCAGGAGACAGGAAGAAGCTTTCTTT	CASRRQEEAFF
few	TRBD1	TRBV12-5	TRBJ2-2	TGTGCTAGTGGCCTGGGACAGGGTTGGACCGGGGAGCTGTTTTTT	CASGLGQGWTGELFF
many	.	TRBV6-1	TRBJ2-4	TGTGCCAGCAGCCCATGGCCCGATCGGGGCATTCAGTACTTC	CASSPWPDRGIQYF
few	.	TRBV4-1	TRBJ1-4	TGCGCCAGCAGCCAAGAAGAGCGGCAGCAAAATGAAAAACTGTTTTTT	CASSQEERQQNEKLFF
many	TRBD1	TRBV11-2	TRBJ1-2	TGTGCCAGCAGCTCGCCTTGGACAGGGGGCGCCGGTGGCTACACCTTC	CASSSPWTGGAGGYTF
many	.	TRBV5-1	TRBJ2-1	TGCGCCAGCAGCTTGGCGGCAATAATAGGGGGTTACAATGAGCAGTTCTTC	CASSLAAIIGGYNEQFF
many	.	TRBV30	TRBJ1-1	TGTGCCTGGAGTGTCAGTAGCAGTGGTGAAGCTTTCTTT	CAWSVSSSGEAFF
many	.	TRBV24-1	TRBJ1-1	TGTGCCACCAGTCAGGAGAAGTTCACTGAAGCTTTCTTT	CATSQEKFTEAFF
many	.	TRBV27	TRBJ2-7	TGTGCCAGCAGTCCTAACATCGGGAACGAGCAGTACTTC	CASSPNIGNEQYF
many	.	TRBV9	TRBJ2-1	TGTGCCAGCAGCGTAGGCCCCAATGAGCAGTTCTTC	CASSVGPNEQFF
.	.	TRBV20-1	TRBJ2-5	TGCAGTGCTAAACAGTACCAAGAGACCCAGTACTTC	CSAKQYQETQYF
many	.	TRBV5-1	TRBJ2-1	TGCGCCAGCAGGAACCTCGTGGGGGACAATGAGCAGTTCTTC	CASRNLVGDNEQFF
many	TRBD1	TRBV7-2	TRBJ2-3	TGTGCCAGCAGCTTATCGGGGACAGGGGGCACAGATACGCAGTATTTT	CASSLSGTGGTDTQYF
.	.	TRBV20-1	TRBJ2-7	TGCAGTGCCCAACGCGGGGGCTCATACGAGCAGTACTTC	CSAQRGGSYEQYF
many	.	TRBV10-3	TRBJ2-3	TGTGCCAGCAGATCGGACAGAACATACACAGATACGCAGTATTTT	CASRSDRTYTDTQYF
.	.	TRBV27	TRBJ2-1	TGTGCCAGCAGTCGAAAAGCGATGCTATCCTACAATGAGCAGTTCTTC	CASSRKAMLSYNEQFF
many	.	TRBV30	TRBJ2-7	TGTGCCTGGGGGAACTACGAGCAGTACTTC	CAWGNYEQYF
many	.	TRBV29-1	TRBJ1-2	TGCAGCGTTGAAGAAGTCCAAAATGGCTACACCTTC	CSVEEVQNGYTF
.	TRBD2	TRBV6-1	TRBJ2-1	TGTGCCTCAGCGGGGGGGCTAGCGGGACACAATGAGCAGTTCTTC	CASAGGLAGHNEQFF
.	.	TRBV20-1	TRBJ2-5	TGCAGTGCTAAGGACAGCTACCAAGAGACCCAGTACTTC	CSAKDSYQETQYF
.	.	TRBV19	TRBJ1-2	TGTGCCAGTAGTACCACCACGAGGGGCGGCTACACCTTC	CASSTTTRGGYTF
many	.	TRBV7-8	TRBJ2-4	TGTGCCAGCAGCTCCAAAGGGGGGGTTGCCAAAAACATTCAGTACTTC	CASSSKGGVAKNIQYF
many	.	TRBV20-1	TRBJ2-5	TGCAGTGCTAGAGACGGACTACAAGAGACCCAGTACTTC	CSARDGLQETQYF
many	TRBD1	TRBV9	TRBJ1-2	TGTGCCAGCAGCCCCGGAACAGGGGCACTCAACTATGGCTACACCTTC	CASSPGTGALNYGYTF
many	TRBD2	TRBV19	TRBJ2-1	TGTGCCAGTACTAGACTAGCGGGAGGATCTGATGAGCAGTTCTTC	CASTRLAGGSDEQFF
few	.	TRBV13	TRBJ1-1	TGTGCCAGCAGCTTACTACAGGGCGGCACTGAAGCTTTCTTC	CASSLLQGGTEAFF
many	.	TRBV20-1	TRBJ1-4	TGCAGTGCTAGCTTACAGGGTAATGAAAAACTGTTTTTT	CSASLQGNEKLFF
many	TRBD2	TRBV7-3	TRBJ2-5	TGTGCCAGCAGCGCCTTAGCGGGAGGAGAGACCCAGTACTTC	CASSALAGGETQYF
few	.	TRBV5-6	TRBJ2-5	TGTGCCAGCAGCTTGAGGTACCAAGAGACCCAGTACTTC	CASSLRYQETQYF
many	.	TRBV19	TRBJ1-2	TGTGCCAGTAGTGAACAATCTAACTATGGCTACACCTTC	CASSEQSNYGYTF
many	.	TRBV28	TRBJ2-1	TGTGCCAGCTCGCCCAACGGGGACCGGGTACTCGATGAGCAGTTCTTC	CASSPNGDRVLDEQFF
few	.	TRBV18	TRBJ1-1	TGTGCCAGCTCATCACTCGCCCGGGGGGGAACTGAAGCTTTCTTT	CASSSLARGGTEAFF
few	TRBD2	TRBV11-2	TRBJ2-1	TGTGCCAGCAGCCGTACGACTAGCGGGAGTCGAGATGAGCAGTTCTTC	CASSRTTSGSRDEQFF